This TCR beta chain derives from a study of siplizumab effects on memory and regulatory T cells. Regarding the study as a whole: Naive or memory phenotype assignment was not possible for roughly 75-96% of proliferating CD4+ or CD8+ clones. The study found naive T cells seemingly more diverse than memory cells and seemingly major alloresponse contributors.

Some 96,000 TCR templates per sample were assayed. TCRdb's copy holds only in-frame clones and misses some; the assay was immunoSEQ multiplex PCR. The sample includes 100,000 to 120,000 clones, about 92% of them seen just once. A remark on this clone: What it recognizes is unknown.

There are 13 residues in the CDR3. V dropped 0 bases and J dropped 7 bases, with 9 bases sitting between them. Germline V gene lookup returns CDR1 GTSNPN and CDR2 SVGIG (reference sequence). This TCR derives from a human donor in good health. The source material was CD4+ T cells sorted from blood. The rearrangement joins TRBV30 to TRBJ1-4; TRBD1 is a possible D gene (6 bases). The DNA of the CDR3 is TGTGCCTGGAGTGTAGGGGGGGGTGAAAAACTGTTTTTT. As protein: CAWSVGGGEKLFF.